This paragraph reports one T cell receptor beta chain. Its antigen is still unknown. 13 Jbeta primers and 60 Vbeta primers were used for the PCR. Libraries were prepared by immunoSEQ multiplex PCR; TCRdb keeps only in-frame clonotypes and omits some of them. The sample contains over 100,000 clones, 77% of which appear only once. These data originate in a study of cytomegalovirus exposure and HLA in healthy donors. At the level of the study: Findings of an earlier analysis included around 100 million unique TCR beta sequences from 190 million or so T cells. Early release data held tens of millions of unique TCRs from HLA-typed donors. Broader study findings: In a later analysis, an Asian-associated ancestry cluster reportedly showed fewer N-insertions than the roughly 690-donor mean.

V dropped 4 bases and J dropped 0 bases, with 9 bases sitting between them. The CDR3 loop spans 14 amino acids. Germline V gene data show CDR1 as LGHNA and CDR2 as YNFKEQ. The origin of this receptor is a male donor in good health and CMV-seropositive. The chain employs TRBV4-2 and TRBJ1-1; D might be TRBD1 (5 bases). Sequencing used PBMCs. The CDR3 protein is CASSPTDMNTEAFF. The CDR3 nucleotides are TGTGCCAGCAGCCCGACAGACATGAACACTGAAGCTTTCTTT.